These T cell receptor beta chains were read from a single sample in a study of beta chain features in type 1 diabetes. Sequencing used immunoSEQ multiplex PCR; TCRdb keeps in-frame clones, though not all of them. Of about 180,000 clones in the sample, approximately 8% are singletons; the top ten hold approximately 0.54%. Sequenced sample: central memory CD4+ T cells from blood. The receptors here all came from a man between 18 and 35 years old with type 1 diabetes. CDR3s include the opening cysteine and the closing phenylalanine or tryptophan. Each record gives: J gene, V gene, CDR3 protein.

J gene: TRBJ1-1
V gene: TRBV9
CDR3 protein: CASSHGQDEAFF

J gene: TRBJ2-2
V gene: TRBV9
CDR3 protein: CASSLSQGTGELFF

J gene: TRBJ2-5
V gene: TRBV19
CDR3 protein: CASRLHRGLADEETQYF

J gene: TRBJ1-6
V gene: TRBV11-3
CDR3 protein: CARRPFGQLNSPLHF

J gene: TRBJ1-1
V gene: TRBV7-2
CDR3 protein: CASSLGRNTEAFF

J gene: TRBJ2-7
V gene: TRBV7-2
CDR3 protein: CASSPTGEPYNEQYF

J gene: TRBJ2-5
V gene: TRBV5-6
CDR3 protein: CASSFGAETQYF

J gene: TRBJ2-5
V gene: TRBV2
CDR3 protein: CASTRGGQETQYF

J gene: TRBJ1-2
V gene: TRBV4-2
CDR3 protein: CASSQVGSQSNGYTF

J gene: TRBJ1-5
V gene: TRBV7-2
CDR3 protein: CASSFTSGGQPQHF

J gene: TRBJ1-4
V gene: TRBV15
CDR3 protein: CATSRDRFPNEKLFF

J gene: TRBJ2-7
V gene: TRBV5-6
CDR3 protein: CASSPKTGGDYEQYF

J gene: TRBJ1-1
V gene: TRBV29-1
CDR3 protein: CSVNTLQGSEAFF

J gene: TRBJ2-7
V gene: TRBV28
CDR3 protein: CASSLAGTGTYEQYF

J gene: TRBJ2-5
V gene: TRBV5-1
CDR3 protein: CASSFGTVGETQYF

J gene: TRBJ1-1
V gene: TRBV18
CDR3 protein: CASSVEWTGRTEAFF

J gene: TRBJ2-7
V gene: TRBV2
CDR3 protein: CASRTSATYEQYF

J gene: TRBJ2-7
V gene: TRBV11-2
CDR3 protein: CASSPGLSSYEQYF

J gene: TRBJ2-7
V gene: TRBV5-1
CDR3 protein: CASSWIQGIEQYF

J gene: TRBJ2-7
V gene: TRBV5-1
CDR3 protein: CASSLGTVYEQYF

J gene: TRBJ2-7
V gene: TRBV6-1
CDR3 protein: CASRTLTGGDYEQYF

J gene: TRBJ2-7
V gene: TRBV7-9
CDR3 protein: CASSQSRGNDEQYF

J gene: TRBJ1-6
V gene: TRBV28
CDR3 protein: CASSLYRDRNSPLHF

J gene: TRBJ2-5
V gene: TRBV28
CDR3 protein: CASSPYGGSGGLAGRETQYF

J gene: TRBJ1-1
V gene: TRBV6-5
CDR3 protein: CASRWTANTEAFF

J gene: TRBJ1-5
V gene: TRBV9
CDR3 protein: CASSVAGGYNQPQHF

J gene: TRBJ2-3
V gene: TRBV2
CDR3 protein: CASSDRTSNTGTQYF

J gene: TRBJ2-7
V gene: TRBV5-4
CDR3 protein: CASSLLQDYEQYF

J gene: TRBJ1-2
V gene: TRBV30
CDR3 protein: CAWSRANYGYTF

J gene: TRBJ2-7
V gene: TRBV7-2
CDR3 protein: CASSLGGADYYEQYF

J gene: TRBJ2-3
V gene: TRBV13
CDR3 protein: CASSSKLAADTQYF

J gene: TRBJ1-1
V gene: TRBV30
CDR3 protein: CAWRNSLGAEAFF

J gene: TRBJ1-1
V gene: TRBV28
CDR3 protein: CASSLTPGVFTEAFF

J gene: TRBJ2-5
V gene: TRBV5-6
CDR3 protein: CASSAGTSKETQYF

J gene: TRBJ2-7
V gene: TRBV5-4
CDR3 protein: CASSLNPSEQYF

J gene: TRBJ2-4
V gene: TRBV5-1
CDR3 protein: CASSSTGGYENIQYF

J gene: TRBJ2-1
V gene: TRBV10-1
CDR3 protein: CASSESRAGREQFF

J gene: TRBJ2-5
V gene: TRBV28
CDR3 protein: CASSPEGQGGETQYF

J gene: TRBJ2-7
V gene: TRBV10-3
CDR3 protein: CAIRTTGGGEQYF

J gene: TRBJ2-3
V gene: TRBV12-5
CDR3 protein: CASGSGTSGGPDTQYF

J gene: TRBJ2-5
V gene: TRBV10-3
CDR3 protein: CASRGTSGGQPQETQYF

J gene: TRBJ2-1
V gene: TRBV4-3
CDR3 protein: CASSRAGGRWNEQFF

J gene: TRBJ2-5
V gene: TRBV6-1
CDR3 protein: CASSDGGARETQYF

J gene: TRBJ2-7
V gene: TRBV11-3
CDR3 protein: CASSLEGTKQYF

J gene: TRBJ2-6
V gene: TRBV11-2
CDR3 protein: CASSFLHRATGANVLTF